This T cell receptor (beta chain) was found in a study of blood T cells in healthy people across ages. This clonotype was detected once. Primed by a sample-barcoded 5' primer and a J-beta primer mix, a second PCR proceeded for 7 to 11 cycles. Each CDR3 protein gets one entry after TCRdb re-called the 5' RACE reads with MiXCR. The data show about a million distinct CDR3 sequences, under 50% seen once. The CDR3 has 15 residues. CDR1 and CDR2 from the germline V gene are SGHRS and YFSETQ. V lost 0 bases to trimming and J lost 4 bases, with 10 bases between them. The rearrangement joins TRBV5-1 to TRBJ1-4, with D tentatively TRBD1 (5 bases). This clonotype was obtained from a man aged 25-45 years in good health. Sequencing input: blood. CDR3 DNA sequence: TGCGCCAGCAGCTTGGGGGCAGGGATTAATGAAAAACTGTTTTTT. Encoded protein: CASSLGAGINEKLFF.